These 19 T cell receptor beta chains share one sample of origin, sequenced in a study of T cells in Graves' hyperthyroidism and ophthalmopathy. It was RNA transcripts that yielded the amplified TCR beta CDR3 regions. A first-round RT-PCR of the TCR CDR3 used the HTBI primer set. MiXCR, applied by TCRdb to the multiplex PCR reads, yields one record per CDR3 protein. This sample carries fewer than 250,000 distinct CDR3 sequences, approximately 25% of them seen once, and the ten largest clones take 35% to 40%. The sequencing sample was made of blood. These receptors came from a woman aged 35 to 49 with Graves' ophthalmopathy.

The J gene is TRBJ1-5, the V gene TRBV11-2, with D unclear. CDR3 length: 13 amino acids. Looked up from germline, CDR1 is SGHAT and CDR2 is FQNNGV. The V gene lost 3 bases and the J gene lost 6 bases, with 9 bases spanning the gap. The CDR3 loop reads CASSFGVGQPQHF. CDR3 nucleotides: TGTGCCAGCAGCTTCGGGGTAGGTCAGCCCCAGCATTTT.

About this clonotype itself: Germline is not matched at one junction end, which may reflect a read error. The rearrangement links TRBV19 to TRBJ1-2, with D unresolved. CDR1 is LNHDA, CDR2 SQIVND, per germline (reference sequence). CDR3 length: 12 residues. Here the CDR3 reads CASNMEGGGYIF. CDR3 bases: TGTGCCAGTAATATGGAAGGCGGCGGCTACATCTTC.

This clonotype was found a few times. The CDR3 DNA follows: TGTGCCACCAGTGATTTGGGGGCTAGCGGGAAAGTCGAGCAGTACTTC. The encoded protein is CATSDLGASGKVEQYF. The V gene is TRBV24-1, the J gene TRBJ2-7; 9 bases are shared with TRBD2. This CDR3 has 16 amino acids. V lost 0 bases and J lost 6; bases outside the gene matches: 8. CDR1 and CDR2 from the germline V gene are KGHDR and SFDVKD.

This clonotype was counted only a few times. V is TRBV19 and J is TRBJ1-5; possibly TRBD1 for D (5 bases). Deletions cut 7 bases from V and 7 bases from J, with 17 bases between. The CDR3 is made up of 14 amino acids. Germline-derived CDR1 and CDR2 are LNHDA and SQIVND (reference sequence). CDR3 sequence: CASTPSFGAQPQHF. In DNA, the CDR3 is TGTGCCAGTACCCCGTCGTTCGGGGCCCAGCCCCAGCATTTT.

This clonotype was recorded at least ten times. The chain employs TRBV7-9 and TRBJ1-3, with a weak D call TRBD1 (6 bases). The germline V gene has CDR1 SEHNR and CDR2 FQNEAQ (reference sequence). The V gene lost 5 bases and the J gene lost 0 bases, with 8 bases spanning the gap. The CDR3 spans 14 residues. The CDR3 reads CASSHRASGNTIYF. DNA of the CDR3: TGTGCCAGCAGCCACAGGGCCTCTGGAAACACCATATATTTT.

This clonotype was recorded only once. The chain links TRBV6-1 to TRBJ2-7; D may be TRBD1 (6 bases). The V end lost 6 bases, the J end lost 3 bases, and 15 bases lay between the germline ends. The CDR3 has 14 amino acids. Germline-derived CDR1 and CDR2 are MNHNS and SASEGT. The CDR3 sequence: CASSRTVLLYEQYF. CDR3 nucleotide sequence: TGTGCCAGCAGCAGGACAGTTTTACTCTACGAGCAGTACTTC.

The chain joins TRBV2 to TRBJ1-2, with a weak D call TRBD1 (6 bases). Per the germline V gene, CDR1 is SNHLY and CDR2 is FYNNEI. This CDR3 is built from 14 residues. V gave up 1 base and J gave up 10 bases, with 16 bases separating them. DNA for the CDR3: TGTGCCAGCAGTGAAGGACCTGAGCGACAGGACTACACCTTC. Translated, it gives CASSEGPERQDYTF.

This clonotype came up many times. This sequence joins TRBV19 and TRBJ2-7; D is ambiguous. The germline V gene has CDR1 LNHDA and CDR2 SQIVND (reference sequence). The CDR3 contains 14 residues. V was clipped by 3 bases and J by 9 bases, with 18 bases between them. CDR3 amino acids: CASSIGFGSPTQYF. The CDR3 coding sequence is TGTGCCAGTAGTATCGGCTTTGGCAGCCCGACGCAGTACTTC.

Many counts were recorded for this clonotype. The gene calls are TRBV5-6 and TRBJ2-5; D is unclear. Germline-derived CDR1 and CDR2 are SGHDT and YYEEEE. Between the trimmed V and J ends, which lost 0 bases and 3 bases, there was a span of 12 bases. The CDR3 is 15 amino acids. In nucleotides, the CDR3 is TGTGCCAGCAGCTTGGTAGGCGGCTGGGAAGAGACCCAGTACTTC. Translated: CASSLVGGWEETQYF.

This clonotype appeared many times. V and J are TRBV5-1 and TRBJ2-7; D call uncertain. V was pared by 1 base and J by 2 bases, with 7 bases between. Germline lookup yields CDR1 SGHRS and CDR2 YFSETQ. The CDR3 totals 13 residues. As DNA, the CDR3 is TGCGCCAGCAGCTTGTCGGGCGCCTACGAGCAGTACTTC. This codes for CASSLSGAYEQYF.

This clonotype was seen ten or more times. For the CDR3, the DNA is TGTGCCAGCAGTTCCCCCGGGGCTAGCGGGAGGGACGAGCAGTACTTC. The encoded protein is CASSSPGASGRDEQYF. This sequence joins TRBV28 and TRBJ2-7, with 12 bases lining up with TRBD2. From germline, CDR1 is MDHEN and CDR2 SYDVKM. The CDR3 loop spans 16 amino acids. J was trimmed by 5 bases and V by 4 bases; bases with no gene match: 9.

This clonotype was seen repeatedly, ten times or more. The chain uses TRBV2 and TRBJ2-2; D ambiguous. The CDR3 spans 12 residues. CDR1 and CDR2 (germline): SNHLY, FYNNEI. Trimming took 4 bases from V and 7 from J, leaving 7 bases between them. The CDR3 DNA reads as TGTGCCAGCAGTGTAGGCCACGGGGAGCTGTTTTTT. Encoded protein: CASSVGHGELFF.

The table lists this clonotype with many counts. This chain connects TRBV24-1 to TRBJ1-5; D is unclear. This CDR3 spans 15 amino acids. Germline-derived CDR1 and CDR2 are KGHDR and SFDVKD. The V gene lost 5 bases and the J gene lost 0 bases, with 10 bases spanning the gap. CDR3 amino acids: CATSAPGSSNQPQHF. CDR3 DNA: TGTGCCACCAGTGCCCCCGGGTCTAGCAATCAGCCCCAGCATTTT.

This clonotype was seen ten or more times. The CDR3 DNA reads as TGTGCCTGGAGAGGGGGGGTGAGGGAGACCCAGTACTTC. This gives the protein CAWRGGVRETQYF. V and J are TRBV30 and TRBJ2-5; D may be TRBD2 (7 bases). Germline V lookup: CDR1 GTSNPN, CDR2 SVGIG (reference sequence). The CDR3 is 13 residues long. The V gene lost 3 bases and the J gene lost 5 bases, with 13 bases spanning the gap. The full variable domain, its missing parts supplied by reference TRBV30 and TRBJ2-5, is SQTIHQWPATLVQPVGSPLSLECTVEGTSNPNLYWYRQAAGRGLQLLFYSVGIGQISSEVPQNLSASRPQDRQFILSSKKLLLSDSGFYLCAWRGGVRETQYFGPGTRLLVL.

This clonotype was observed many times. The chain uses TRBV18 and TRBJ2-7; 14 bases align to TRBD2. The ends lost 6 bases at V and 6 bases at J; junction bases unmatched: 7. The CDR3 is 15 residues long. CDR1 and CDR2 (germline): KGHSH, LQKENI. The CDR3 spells CASSSTGTSGSEQYF. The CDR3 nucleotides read TGTGCCAGCTCGTCCACCGGGACTAGCGGGAGCGAGCAGTACTTC.

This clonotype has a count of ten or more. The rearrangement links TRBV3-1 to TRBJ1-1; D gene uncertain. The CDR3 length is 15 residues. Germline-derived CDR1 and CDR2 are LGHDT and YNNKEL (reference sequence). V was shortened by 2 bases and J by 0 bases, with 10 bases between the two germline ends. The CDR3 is CASSQKMGLNTEAFF. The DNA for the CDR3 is TGTGCCAGCAGCCAAAAGATGGGATTGAACACTGAAGCTTTCTTT.

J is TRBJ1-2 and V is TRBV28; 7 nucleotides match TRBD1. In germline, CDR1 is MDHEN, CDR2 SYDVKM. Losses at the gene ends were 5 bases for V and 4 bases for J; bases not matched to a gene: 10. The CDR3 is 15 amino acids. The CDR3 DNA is TGTGCCAGCAGTGTCCGGACAGGAAGAAGCTATGGCTACACCTTC. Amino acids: CASSVRTGRSYGYTF.

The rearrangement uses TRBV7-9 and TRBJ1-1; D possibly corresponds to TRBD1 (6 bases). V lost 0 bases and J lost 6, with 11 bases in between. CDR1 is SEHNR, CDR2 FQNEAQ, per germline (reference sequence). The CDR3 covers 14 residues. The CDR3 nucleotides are TGTGCCAGCAGCTTAGCGGGGGCCGCCTCTGAAGCTTTCTTT. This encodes CASSLAGAASEAFF.

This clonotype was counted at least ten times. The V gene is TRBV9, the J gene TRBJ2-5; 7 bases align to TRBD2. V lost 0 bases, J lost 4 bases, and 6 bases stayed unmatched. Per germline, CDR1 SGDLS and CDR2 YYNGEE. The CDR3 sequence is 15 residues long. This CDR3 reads CASSVGAGVRETQYF. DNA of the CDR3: TGTGCCAGCAGCGTAGGCGCGGGAGTAAGAGAGACCCAGTACTTC.